A selection of T cell receptor beta chains follows, all from one sample in a study of post-analysis software for immune sequencing data. One entry per CDR3 protein, called by TCRdb with MiXCR from the PCR reads. The sample contains fewer than 700,000 distinct CDR3 sequences, roughly two fifths of which appear only once. Sample: blood. The origin of the receptors is a girl aged 5 to 17 with multiple sclerosis. CDR3s leave out the opening cysteine and the closing phenylalanine or tryptophan. Each record gives: V gene, J gene, CDR3 length, CDR3 protein.

v_call: TRBV12-3/TRBV12-4
j_call: TRBJ1-2
cdr3_length: 10
cdr3_aa: ASGDPPDGYT

v_call: TRBV7-6
j_call: TRBJ2-7
cdr3_length: 12
cdr3_aa: ASSLGQANYEQY

v_call: TRBV12-3/TRBV12-4
j_call: TRBJ2-1
cdr3_length: 13
cdr3_aa: ASSLRRGVRNEQF

v_call: TRBV7-8
j_call: TRBJ2-3
cdr3_length: 16
cdr3_aa: ASSLEATKISHTDTQY

v_call: TRBV24-1
j_call: TRBJ2-1
cdr3_length: 14
cdr3_aa: ATSETSGRYYNEQF

v_call: TRBV5-5
j_call: TRBJ1-2
cdr3_length: 13
cdr3_aa: ASSFWTVVDYGYT

v_call: TRBV24-1
j_call: TRBJ2-1
cdr3_length: 13
cdr3_aa: ATSELDSSYNEQF

v_call: TRBV20-1
j_call: TRBJ2-7
cdr3_length: 12
cdr3_aa: SASASGSTYEQY

v_call: TRBV20-1
j_call: TRBJ2-7
cdr3_length: 13
cdr3_aa: SAGGVPGQGGEQY

v_call: TRBV24-1
j_call: TRBJ2-1
cdr3_length: 15
cdr3_aa: ATSPLGKSSSYNEQF

v_call: TRBV5-1
j_call: TRBJ2-7
cdr3_length: 12
cdr3_aa: ASSLRGESYEQY

v_call: TRBV10-3
j_call: TRBJ2-7
cdr3_length: 12
cdr3_aa: AISEDSAANEQY

v_call: TRBV6-5
j_call: TRBJ2-6
cdr3_length: 14
cdr3_aa: ASIGTSGSGANVLT

v_call: TRBV12-3/TRBV12-4
j_call: TRBJ1-4
cdr3_length: 11
cdr3_aa: ASSRAGNEKLF

v_call: TRBV5-6
j_call: TRBJ1-2
cdr3_length: 12
cdr3_aa: ASSSLGQGDGYT

v_call: TRBV6-2/TRBV6-3
j_call: TRBJ2-1
cdr3_length: 13
cdr3_aa: ASSYDREPYNEQF

v_call: TRBV29-1
j_call: TRBJ2-1
cdr3_length: 13
cdr3_aa: SVPYTGTGRNEQF

v_call: TRBV12-3/TRBV12-4
j_call: TRBJ1-2
cdr3_length: 12
cdr3_aa: ASSFTRKSYGYT

v_call: TRBV4-1
j_call: TRBJ2-3
cdr3_length: 12
cdr3_aa: ASSEVSGVDTQY

v_call: TRBV5-6
j_call: TRBJ1-5
cdr3_length: 14
cdr3_aa: ASSKNRGRLIQPQH

v_call: TRBV7-3
j_call: TRBJ2-1
cdr3_length: 13
cdr3_aa: ASSLSGKEGNEQF

v_call: TRBV7-2
j_call: TRBJ2-6
cdr3_length: 14
cdr3_aa: ASSLSRDSGANVLT

v_call: TRBV5-1
j_call: TRBJ1-2
cdr3_length: 14
cdr3_aa: ASSSSAGAQVYGHT

v_call: TRBV12-3/TRBV12-4
j_call: TRBJ2-1
cdr3_length: 14
cdr3_aa: ASSVPGTSGIYEQF

v_call: TRBV13
j_call: .
cdr3_length: 13
cdr3_aa: ASSPSPGRSYEQY

v_call: TRBV12-3/TRBV12-4
j_call: TRBJ1-1
cdr3_length: 11
cdr3_aa: ASSSGARGEAF

v_call: TRBV12-3/TRBV12-4
j_call: TRBJ2-3
cdr3_length: 14
cdr3_aa: ASSLRTDSFTDTQY

v_call: TRBV9
j_call: TRBJ2-3
cdr3_length: 14
cdr3_aa: ASSVGQGQRGDTQY

v_call: TRBV20-1
j_call: TRBJ2-1
cdr3_length: 9
cdr3_aa: SASRRNEQF

v_call: TRBV30
j_call: TRBJ1-2
cdr3_length: 11
cdr3_aa: AWSEAPLDGYT

v_call: TRBV5-6
j_call: TRBJ2-5
cdr3_length: 12
cdr3_aa: ASSLVRAGETQY

v_call: TRBV15
j_call: TRBJ2-1
cdr3_length: 10
cdr3_aa: ATRSGRGEQF

v_call: TRBV10-3
j_call: TRBJ2-7
cdr3_length: 15
cdr3_aa: AISEPRRAGGSYEQY

v_call: TRBV5-1
j_call: TRBJ1-4
cdr3_length: 12
cdr3_aa: ASSLEGSEEKLF

v_call: TRBV9
j_call: TRBJ2-7
cdr3_length: 12
cdr3_aa: ASQKGDGSYEQY

v_call: TRBV24-1
j_call: TRBJ2-2
cdr3_length: 11
cdr3_aa: ATSDPNTGELF

v_call: TRBV4-1
j_call: TRBJ1-2
cdr3_length: 13
cdr3_aa: ASSQETGSSEGYT

v_call: TRBV7-2
j_call: TRBJ2-1
cdr3_length: 14
cdr3_aa: ASSLERGGPENEQF

v_call: TRBV6-6
j_call: TRBJ1-4
cdr3_length: 13
cdr3_aa: ASSYDGATNEKLF

v_call: TRBV20-1
j_call: TRBJ2-1
cdr3_length: 13
cdr3_aa: SAAPGDRRYNEQF

v_call: TRBV29-1
j_call: TRBJ2-3
cdr3_length: 12
cdr3_aa: SARQGAFTDTQY

v_call: TRBV7-3
j_call: TRBJ2-3
cdr3_length: 14
cdr3_aa: ASSPLAGVKTDTQY

v_call: TRBV7-2
j_call: TRBJ1-4
cdr3_length: 13
cdr3_aa: ASSLDAGSFVKLF

v_call: TRBV12-3/TRBV12-4
j_call: TRBJ2-3
cdr3_length: 14
cdr3_aa: ASSRTTGASTDAEY

v_call: TRBV7-2
j_call: TRBJ1-1
cdr3_length: 12
cdr3_aa: ASSSETANTEAF

v_call: TRBV15
j_call: TRBJ2-5
cdr3_length: 11
cdr3_aa: ATSGDIGETQY

v_call: TRBV29-1
j_call: TRBJ2-5
cdr3_length: 10
cdr3_aa: GIGGASETQY

v_call: TRBV7-3
j_call: TRBJ2-3
cdr3_length: 14
cdr3_aa: ASSPGVDRSPTKTY

v_call: TRBV7-9
j_call: TRBJ1-2
cdr3_length: 18
cdr3_aa: ASSFLSLPGQGARGYGYT

v_call: TRBV7-9
j_call: TRBJ1-2
cdr3_length: 14
cdr3_aa: ASSYILQGIMDGYT

v_call: TRBV13
j_call: TRBJ2-7
cdr3_length: 13
cdr3_aa: ASSPSSGQSYEQY

v_call: TRBV5-1
j_call: TRBJ1-5
cdr3_length: 14
cdr3_aa: ASSLDGSVANQPQH